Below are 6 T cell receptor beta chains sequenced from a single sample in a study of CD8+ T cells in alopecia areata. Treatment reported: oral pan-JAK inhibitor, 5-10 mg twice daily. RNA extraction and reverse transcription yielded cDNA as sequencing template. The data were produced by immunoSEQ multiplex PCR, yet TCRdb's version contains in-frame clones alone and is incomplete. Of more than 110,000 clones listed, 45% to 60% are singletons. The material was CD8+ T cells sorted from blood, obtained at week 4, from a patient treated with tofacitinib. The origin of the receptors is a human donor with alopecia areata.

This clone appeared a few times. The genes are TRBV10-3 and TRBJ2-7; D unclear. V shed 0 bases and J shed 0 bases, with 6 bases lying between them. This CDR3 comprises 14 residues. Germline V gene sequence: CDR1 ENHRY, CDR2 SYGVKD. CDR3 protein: CAISESKASYEQYF. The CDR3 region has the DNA TGTGCCATCAGTGAGTCGAAGGCCTCCTACGAGCAGTACTTC.

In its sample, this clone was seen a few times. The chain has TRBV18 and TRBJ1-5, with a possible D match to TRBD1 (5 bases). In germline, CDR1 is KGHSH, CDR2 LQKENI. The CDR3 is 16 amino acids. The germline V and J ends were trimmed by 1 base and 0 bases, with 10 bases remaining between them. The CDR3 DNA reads TGTGCCAGCTCACCACGGGGACCCTATAGCAATCAGCCCCAGCATTTT. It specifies CASSPRGPYSNQPQHF.

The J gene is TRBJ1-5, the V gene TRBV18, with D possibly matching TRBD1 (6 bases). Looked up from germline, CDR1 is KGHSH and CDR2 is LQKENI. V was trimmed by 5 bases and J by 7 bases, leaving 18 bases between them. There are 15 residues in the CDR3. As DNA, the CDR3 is TGTGCCAGCTCATACCTGTCAGGGGAAGGCCAGCCCCAGCATTTT. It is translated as CASSYLSGEGQPQHF.

The CDR3 DNA sequence: TGTGCCAGCAGCTTAAGCACAGGGGGTGGCTACACCTTC. Amino acid sequence: CASSLSTGGGYTF. The chain recombines TRBV7-6 with TRBJ1-2; 8 bases match TRBD1. CDR3 length equals 13 residues. Per germline, CDR1 SGHVS and CDR2 FNYEAQ. The V gene end was trimmed by 2 bases and the J gene end by 7 bases; junction bases not matched to a gene: 3.

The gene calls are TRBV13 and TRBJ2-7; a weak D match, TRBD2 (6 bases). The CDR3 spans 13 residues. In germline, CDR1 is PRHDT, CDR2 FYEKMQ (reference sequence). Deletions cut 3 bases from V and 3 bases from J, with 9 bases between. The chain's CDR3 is CASSFWEDYEQYF. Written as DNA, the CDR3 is TGTGCCAGCAGCTTCTGGGAGGACTACGAGCAGTACTTC.

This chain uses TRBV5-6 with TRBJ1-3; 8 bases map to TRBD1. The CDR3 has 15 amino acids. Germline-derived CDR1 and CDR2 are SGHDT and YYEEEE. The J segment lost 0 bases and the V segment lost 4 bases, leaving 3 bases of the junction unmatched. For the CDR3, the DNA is TGTGCCAGCAGCCCTCAGGGGGCCTCTGGAAACACCATATATTTT. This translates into CASSPQGASGNTIYF.